This T cell receptor (beta chain) stems from a study of blood T cell repertoires in COVID-19. Across the whole study: Sites across the United States, Italy and Spain contributed samples from acute and convalescent COVID-19.

Authors' data handling: Amplified reference gene primers provided the basis for estimating nucleated cell counts. The data were produced by immunoSEQ multiplex PCR, yet TCRdb's version contains in-frame clones alone and is incomplete. The V and J calls and clone size come from that table; D and trimming were worked out from the DNA. The sample holds about 350,000 clones, around 87% seen once. Participant-reported clinical history was the basis for cohort assignment. Trimming cost V 8 bases and J 0 bases; bases outside gene matches: 5. This CDR3 comprises 14 residues. In germline, CDR1 is SEHNR, CDR2 FQNEAQ (reference sequence).

The sequence derives from a woman aged 25 to 45 who had recovered from COVID-19. Sequenced material: PBMCs or T cells enriched from blood (not recorded which). The rearrangement links TRBV7-9 to TRBJ2-3, with TRBD1 matching 7 bases. The CDR3 coding sequence is TGTGCCAGCGCTACAGGGGTTAGCACAGATACGCAGTATTTT. It is translated as CASATGVSTDTQYF. The entire variable domain, with the rest obtained from reference TRBV7-9 and TRBJ2-3, is as follows: DTGVSQNPRHKITKRGQNVTFRCDPISEHNRLYWYRQTLGQGPEFLTYFQNEAQLEKSRLLSDRFSAERPKGSFSTLEIQRTEQGDSAMYLCASATGVSTDTQYFGPGTRLTVL.